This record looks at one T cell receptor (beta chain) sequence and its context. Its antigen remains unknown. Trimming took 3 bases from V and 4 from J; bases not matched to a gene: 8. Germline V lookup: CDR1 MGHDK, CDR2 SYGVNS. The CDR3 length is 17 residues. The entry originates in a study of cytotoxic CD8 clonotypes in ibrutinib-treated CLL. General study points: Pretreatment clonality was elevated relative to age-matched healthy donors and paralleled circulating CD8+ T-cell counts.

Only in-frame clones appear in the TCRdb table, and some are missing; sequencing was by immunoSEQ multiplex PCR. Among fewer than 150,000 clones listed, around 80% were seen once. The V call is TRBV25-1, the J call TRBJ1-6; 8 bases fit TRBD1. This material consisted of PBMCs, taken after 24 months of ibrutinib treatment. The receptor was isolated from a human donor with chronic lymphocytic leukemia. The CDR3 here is CASSDPGQGNYNSPLHF. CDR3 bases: TGTGCCAGCAGTGATCCCGGACAGGGAAATTATAATTCACCCCTCCACTTT.